This T cell receptor (beta chain) stems from a study of cytomegalovirus exposure and HLA in healthy donors. Study details: Samples from HLA-typed donors yielded about 85 million unique TCRs in an early data release.

With 60 Vbeta and 13 Jbeta primers, the PCR was carried out. Data came from immunoSEQ multiplex PCR; TCRdb stores just in-frame clones and leaves some out. The sample shows 100,000 to 150,000 clones, 70% to 90% of them seen only once. Note on this clone: Antigen specificity is unknown.

Whole-study findings and limits: The authors enumerated 150 to 200 TCR beta chains as linked to cytomegalovirus. In a later analysis, V- and J-gene trimming of beta chains associated with a DCLRE1C missense variant, replicated independently.

The clonotype originates from a boy aged 5-17 years in good health and CMV-seronegative. Sequenced input: PBMCs.

The CDR3 region is CATSRAPGAPYEQYF. The CDR3 region has the DNA TGTGCCACCAGCAGAGCCCCAGGGGCCCCCTACGAGCAGTACTTC. The gene calls are TRBV15 and TRBJ2-7; maybe TRBD1 (6 bases). CDR3 size: 15 residues. Germline CDR1 and CDR2: LNHNV and YYDKDF (reference sequence). Trimming removed 1 base at V and 2 bases at J, with 12 bases between. The entire variable domain, with the rest obtained from reference TRBV15 and TRBJ2-7, is as follows: DAMVIQNPRYQVTQFGKPVTLSCSQTLNHNVMYWYQQKSSQAPKLLFHYYDKDFNNEADTPDNFQSRRPNTSFCFLDIRSPGLGDTAMYLCATSRAPGAPYEQYFGPGTRLTVT.